Sequencing of this T cell receptor beta chain was carried out in a study of blood T cells in healthy people across ages. Study conclusions and caveats: Age showed a roughly linear inverse relationship with TCR beta diversity per million T cells.

To note about this clonotype: Antigen specificity is unknown.

With a J-beta primer mix and a sample-barcoded 5' primer, a second PCR ran about 7 to 12 cycles. Every sample gave at least 2.5 million paired-end reads containing CDR3. MiXCR, run by TCRdb on the 5' RACE reads, gives a single entry per CDR3 protein. This sample has hundreds of thousands of distinct CDR3 sequences, with around half found just once. The CDR3 extends over 14 amino acids. V lost 1 base, J lost 10 bases, and 16 bases lay in between. CDR1 and CDR2 (germline): SGHVS, FQNEAQ. A minimum of 7 million PBMCs was isolated per sample. V is TRBV7-8 and J is TRBJ1-1; no clear D gene. This TCR derives from a man older than 75 in good health. The sequenced material came from blood. CDR3 region: CASSLDAVGYGAFF. For the CDR3, the DNA is TGTGCCAGCAGCTTAGATGCCGTCGGCTATGGAGCTTTCTTT.